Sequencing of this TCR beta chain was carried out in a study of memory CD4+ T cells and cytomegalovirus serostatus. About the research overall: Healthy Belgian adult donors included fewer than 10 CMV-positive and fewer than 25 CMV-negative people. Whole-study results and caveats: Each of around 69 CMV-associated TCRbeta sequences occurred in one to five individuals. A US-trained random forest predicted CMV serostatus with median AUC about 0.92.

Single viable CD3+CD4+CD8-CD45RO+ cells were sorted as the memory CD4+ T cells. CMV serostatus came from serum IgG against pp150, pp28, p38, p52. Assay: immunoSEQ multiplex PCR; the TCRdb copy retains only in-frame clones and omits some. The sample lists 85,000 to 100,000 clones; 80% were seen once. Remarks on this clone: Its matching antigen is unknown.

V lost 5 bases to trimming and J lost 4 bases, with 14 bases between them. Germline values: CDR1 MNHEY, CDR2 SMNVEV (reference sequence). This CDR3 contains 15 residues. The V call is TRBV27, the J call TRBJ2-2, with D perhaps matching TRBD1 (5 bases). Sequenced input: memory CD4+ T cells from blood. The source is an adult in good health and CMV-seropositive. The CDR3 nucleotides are TGTGCCAGCAGTCTAGACAGTCCCTCCACCGGGGAGCTGTTTTTT. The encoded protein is CASSLDSPSTGELFF.